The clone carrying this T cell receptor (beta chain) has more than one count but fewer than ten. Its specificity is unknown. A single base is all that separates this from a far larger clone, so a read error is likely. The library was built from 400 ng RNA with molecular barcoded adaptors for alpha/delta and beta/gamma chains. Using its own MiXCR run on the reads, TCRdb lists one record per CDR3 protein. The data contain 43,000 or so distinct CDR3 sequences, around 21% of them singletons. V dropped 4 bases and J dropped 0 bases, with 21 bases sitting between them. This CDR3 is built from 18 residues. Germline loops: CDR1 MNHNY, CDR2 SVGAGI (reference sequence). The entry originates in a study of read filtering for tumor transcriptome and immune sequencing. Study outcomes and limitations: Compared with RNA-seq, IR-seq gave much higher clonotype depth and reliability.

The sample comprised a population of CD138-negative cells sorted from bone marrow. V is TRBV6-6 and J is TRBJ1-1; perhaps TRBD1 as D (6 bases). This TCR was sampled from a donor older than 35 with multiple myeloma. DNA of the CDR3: TGTGCCAGCAGTTTTATGGGGACACAGGGAAAGTTGAACACTGAAGCTTTCTTT. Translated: CASSFMGTQGKLNTEAFF.